Below are 5 T cell receptor beta chains sequenced from a single sample in a study of T cell responses to AZD1222 COVID-19 vaccine. Produced via immunoSEQ multiplex PCR; TCRdb's table is partial and in-frame only. This sample has around 140,000 clones, with under 90% found just once. The specimen comprised peripheral blood, sampled 28 days after the second AZD1222 dose. The receptors originated from an adult who received the AZD1222 COVID-19 vaccine.

In this sample, this clone turned up once. The rearrangement links TRBV7-9 to TRBJ1-5, with D possibly matching TRBD1 (6 bases). Between the trimmed V and J ends, which lost 5 bases and 6 bases, there was a span of 20 bases. CDR1 and CDR2 (germline): SEHNR, FQNEAQ (reference sequence). This CDR3 has 16 residues. The CDR3 sequence: CASSPTTGSVGQPQHF. CDR3 nucleotides: TGTGCCAGCAGCCCGACGACAGGTTCGGTGGGTCAGCCCCAGCATTTT.

The rearrangement links TRBV2 to TRBJ1-5; TRBD1 agrees at 9 bases. The CDR3 consists of 15 residues. Germline V gene lookup returns CDR1 SNHLY and CDR2 FYNNEI. The junction had 5 bases not matched to a gene; V was cut back by 1 base and J by 7 bases. DNA for the CDR3: TGTGCCAGCAGTGAAGACAGGGGGCGCTGGCAGCCCCAGCATTTT. This gives the protein CASSEDRGRWQPQHF.

V gene TRBV7-9 combines with J gene TRBJ1-4, with 7 positions matching TRBD1. In germline, CDR1 is SEHNR, CDR2 FQNEAQ (reference sequence). With V trimmed by 6 bases and J by 9 bases, 10 bases remained unmatched. The CDR3 spans 14 residues. The CDR3 loop reads CASSLDRPPQKLFF. The CDR3 region has the DNA TGTGCCAGCAGTCTGGACAGGCCGCCACAAAAACTGTTTTTT.

This rearrangement joins TRBV10-3 to TRBJ2-1; 7 bases agree with TRBD2. The germline gives CDR1 ENHRY, CDR2 SYGVKD. CDR3 length equals 15 residues. J gave up 4 bases and V 2 bases, and 5 bases lay outside the gene matches. The CDR3 DNA reads TGTGCCATCAGTGAGGGCGGGGGACCTTACAATGAGCAGTTCTTC. Its protein product is CAISEGGGPYNEQFF.

This clone was found once. In nucleotides, the CDR3 is TGTGCCAGCAGTACCGGGACAGGGGGTAGGGCTTTCTTT. It specifies CASSTGTGGRAFF. The chain carries TRBV6-5 and TRBJ1-1; 11 bases are a match to TRBD1. Germline V gene sequence: CDR1 MNHEY, CDR2 SVGAGI. The CDR3 loop spans 13 amino acids. Trimming cost V 5 bases and J 11 bases; bases outside gene matches: 7.